This is a list of T cell receptor beta chains from one sample in a study of neoadjuvant nivolumab and ipilimumab in lung cancer. Repertoires were generated with immunoSEQ multiplex PCR, while TCRdb's copy carries only in-frame clones and drops some. The sample has about 27,000 clones; roughly three quarters are singletons. The sample was tumor tissue, taken after neoadjuvant nivolumab, alone or with ipilimumab, at or shortly before surgery. These receptors were taken from an adult with non-small cell lung cancer. The CDR3 runs from the conserved cysteine through the conserved F or W. A D gene is named only where the DNA matches it firmly. Clone size appears in some rows only: once, few, many, or a class for an expanded clone.

d_gene	abundance	j_gene	v_gene	CDR3nt	CDR3aa
-	once	TRBJ1-3	TRBV18	TGTGCCAGCTCACCATTGGGGAACACCATATATTTT	CASSPLGNTIYF
TRBD2	-	TRBJ2-1	TRBV7-9	TGTGCCAGCAGCTTGTCTGTGGGGGGGAATGAGCAGTTCTTC	CASSLSVGGNEQFF
TRBD1	-	TRBJ1-6	TRBV6-1	TGTGCCAGCAGCTTAGGACAGGGGAATTCACCCCTCCACTTT	CASSLGQGNSPLHF
-	-	TRBJ1-1	TRBV5-1	TGCGCCAGCAGCTTGTGGGTGAACACTGAAGCTTTCTTT	CASSLWVNTEAFF
-	-	TRBJ2-3	TRBV14	TGTGCCAGCAGCCAAATGAACACAGATACGCAGTATTTT	CASSQMNTDTQYF
-	-	TRBJ1-2	TRBV20-1	TGCAGTGCCCTAGGAGGGACTGGCTACACCTTC	CSALGGTGYTF
-	-	TRBJ2-7	TRBV7-2	TGTGCCAGCAGCTTAAGTTCAGGGGAGTACGAGCAGTACTTC	CASSLSSGEYEQYF
-	-	TRBJ1-2	TRBV6-5	TGTGCCAGCAGCATACATCGGTTCTATGGCTACACCTTC	CASSIHRFYGYTF
TRBD1	-	TRBJ1-3	TRBV11-2	TGTGCCAGCAGCTCACAGGGGGCTGGCACCATATATTTT	CASSSQGAGTIYF
-	few	TRBJ2-3	TRBV18	TGTGCCAGCTCACCACCGGGGGGGCTGCGTACGCAGTATTTT	CASSPPGGLRTQYF
-	-	TRBJ2-7	TRBV11-2	TGTGCCAGCAGCGCGGCCTGGGGAGCCTACGAGCAGTACTTC	CASSAAWGAYEQYF
TRBD2	-	TRBJ2-5	TRBV4-1	TGCGCCAGCAGCCAAGCGGGACTAGCGGGGGGGGAGACCCAGTACTTC	CASSQAGLAGGETQYF
-	-	TRBJ2-3	TRBV10-2	TGCGCCAGCAGTACCCCCTCGGCAGGCACAGATACGCAGTATTTT	CASSTPSAGTDTQYF
TRBD1	-	TRBJ2-3	TRBV5-6	TGTGCCAGCAGCTTACAGGGGGTGGCAGATACGCAGTATTTT	CASSLQGVADTQYF
-	-	TRBJ2-1	TRBV5-4	TGTGCCAGCAGCTTGGTGGGGGGCCACAATGAGCAGTTCTTC	CASSLVGGHNEQFF
-	-	TRBJ1-4	TRBV7-2	TGTGCCAGCAGCTCCGGGACTCACTGGGGGGAAAAACTGTTTTTT	CASSSGTHWGEKLFF
-	-	TRBJ2-1	TRBV6-5	TGTGCCAGCAGTTACGACAAAAGGGTCGCCTACAATGAGCAGTTCTTC	CASSYDKRVAYNEQFF
-	-	TRBJ2-3	TRBV7-9	TGTGCCAGCAGAGCGGGCGGGGGCCATGCAGATACGCAGTATTTT	CASRAGGGHADTQYF
-	medium-sized	TRBJ2-5	TRBV6-1	TGTGCCAGCAGTGAAGCAGGGGGCCAAGAGACCCAGTACTTC	CASSEAGGQETQYF
-	-	TRBJ2-1	TRBV12-5	TGTGCTAGTGCCCCGCGGTCCCGGGGTACCGATAATGAGCAGTTCTTC	CASAPRSRGTDNEQFF
-	-	TRBJ1-6	TRBV30	TGTGCCTGGATCCCCGCAGGGGTGGATTCACCCCTCCACTTT	CAWIPAGVDSPLHF
TRBD2	-	TRBJ2-5	TRBV5-1	TGCGCCAGCACCCTGTTAGCGGGGGGGCCCCAAGAGACCCAGTACTTC	CASTLLAGGPQETQYF
TRBD2	-	TRBJ2-3	TRBV27	TGTGCCAGCAGTTTATCACATCCCGGGGGGGGCACAGATACGCAGTATTTT	CASSLSHPGGGTDTQYF
-	-	TRBJ2-7	TRBV10-3	TGTGCCATCAGTCAACTCCCCCCCGAGCAGTACTTC	CAISQLPPEQYF
-	few	TRBJ2-7	TRBV5-5	TGTGCCAGCAGCCCGTCCTGGGGGGCCTACGAGCAGTACTTC	CASSPSWGAYEQYF
-	few	TRBJ1-2	TRBV6-5	TGTGCCAGCAGTTACTCCAGGGGCGAGGGCTATGGCTACACCTTC	CASSYSRGEGYGYTF
TRBD1	few	TRBJ2-2	TRBV5-5	TGTGCCAGCAGCTTGTTGACAGGGGGTGACACCGGGGAGCTGTTTTTT	CASSLLTGGDTGELFF
-	-	TRBJ1-1	TRBV5-1	TGCGCCAGCAGGAGAACAGTGGGCAATGAAATGAACACTGAAGCTTTCTTT	CASRRTVGNEMNTEAFF
TRBD1	-	TRBJ2-3	TRBV5-5	TGTGCCAGCAGCTTGGGCACAGGGGACACAGATACGCAGTATTTT	CASSLGTGDTDTQYF
-	-	TRBJ1-6	TRBV5-8	TGTGCCAGCAGCTTGGCTAAGGCAGCACCCCTCCACTTT	CASSLAKAAPLHF
-	few	TRBJ1-2	TRBV20-1	TGCAGTGCTAGGATGACCTATGGCTACACCTTC	CSARMTYGYTF
-	-	TRBJ2-5	TRBV18	TGTGCCAGCTCACCACGGCGTCAAGAGACCCAGTACTTC	CASSPRRQETQYF
-	-	TRBJ1-6	TRBV14	TGTGCCAGCCGGCGGGGGCCTAATTCACCCCTCCACTTT	CASRRGPNSPLHF
-	-	TRBJ2-5	TRBV5-1	TGCGCCAGCAGCCCTCGTGTCCGGGAGACCCAGTACTTC	CASSPRVRETQYF
-	-	TRBJ2-3	TRBV19	TGTGCCAGTAAACCGCCGAGGTCGGGCAGCACAGATACGCAGTATTTT	CASKPPRSGSTDTQYF
TRBD1	-	TRBJ2-3	TRBV5-1	TGCGCCAGCAGCCAAGGGACAGGGCAAATCCATTCAGATACGCAGTATTTT	CASSQGTGQIHSDTQYF
TRBD1	-	TRBJ2-2	TRBV5-1	TGCGCCAGCACCCGGACAGGGGCTAGCACCGGGGAGCTGTTTTTT	CASTRTGASTGELFF
TRBD2	-	TRBJ2-5	TRBV5-1	TGCGCCAGCAGGGTGTCTAGCGGATCGGAGACCCAGTACTTC	CASRVSSGSETQYF
TRBD1	-	TRBJ2-7	TRBV14	TGTGCCAGCAGCCTCCCTGGGGGACAGGGACGCTACGAGCAGTACTTC	CASSLPGGQGRYEQYF
-	once	TRBJ1-2	TRBV7-8	TGTGCCAGCAGCTTACGGCCGGGGGGCAATGGCTACACCTTC	CASSLRPGGNGYTF
TRBD1	-	TRBJ1-6	TRBV6-5	TGTGCCAGCACCAACAGGGGAGGGTATAATTCACCCCTCCACTTT	CASTNRGGYNSPLHF
-	-	TRBJ2-2	TRBV30	TGTGCCTGCCTACCCCCAACGATCACCGGGGAGCTGTTTTTT	CACLPPTITGELFF
-	-	TRBJ1-2	TRBV5-1	TGCGCCAGCAGCTCGGGACGGCTCTATGGCTACACCTTC	CASSSGRLYGYTF
-	-	TRBJ2-6	TRBV7-2	TGTGCCAGCAGCTTACTGGCACGGTCCTCTGGGGCCAACGTCCTGACTTTC	CASSLLARSSGANVLTF
TRBD1	once	TRBJ2-3	TRBV29-1	TGCAGCGTGGCTACAGGGGCAGATACGCAGTATTTT	CSVATGADTQYF
TRBD1	-	TRBJ1-2	TRBV7-2	TGTGCCAGCAGCGCAGGGACAGGGGGGAGCTATGGCTACACCTTC	CASSAGTGGSYGYTF
-	-	TRBJ2-7	TRBV4-1	TGCGCCAGCAGCCCCAGCCCTAATACGGAAGGGGTGATGCAGTACTTC	CASSPSPNTEGVMQYF
TRBD1	-	TRBJ1-6	TRBV5-1	TGCGCCAGCAGCTTACTGGGACAGGGGAATTCACCCCTCCACTTT	CASSLLGQGNSPLHF
-	few	TRBJ1-1	TRBV5-1	TGCGCCAGCAGTATCTCCTGGAACACTGAAGCTTTCTTT	CASSISWNTEAFF
-	-	TRBJ1-3	TRBV15	TGTGCCACCAGCAGAGATAGCCAACGGGCCGGTGGAAACACCATATATTTT	CATSRDSQRAGGNTIYF
TRBD1	-	TRBJ1-1	TRBV2	TGTGCCAGCAAACCGCAGGGGGCGCCCAGAGTATTAGCTTTCTTT	CASKPQGAPRVLAFF
TRBD1	-	TRBJ1-2	TRBV5-1	TGCGCCAGCAGCTTGGACAGGGGATCCTATGGCTACACCTTC	CASSLDRGSYGYTF
TRBD2	-	TRBJ2-1	TRBV11-2	TGTGCCAGCAGCTCGGGGGGAACCTCCTACAATGAGCAGTTCTTC	CASSSGGTSYNEQFF
TRBD1	-	TRBJ1-3	TRBV18	TGTGCCAGCTCACCACGGACAGGTTCTCAAATGACCATATATTTT	CASSPRTGSQMTIYF